This T cell receptor (beta chain) was obtained from a study of blood T cell repertoires in COVID-19. Whole-study context: PBMCs, B-cell-depleted T cells, or T cells were the source of the cDNA or gDNA that made up the material.

Original processing notes: By means of reference gene primer amplification, nucleated cell counts were estimated. Assay used: immunoSEQ multiplex PCR; TCRdb lists only in-frame clones, some missing. That table is the source of V, J and clone size, and D and trimming were worked out from the DNA. The sample yields approximately 500,000 clones, 89% seen once. A Seattle source enrolled patients during active infection and followed them longitudinally. This CDR3 spans 13 amino acids. The germline V gene has CDR1 MNHNY and CDR2 SVGAGI (reference sequence). V was cut by 6 bases and J by 8 bases, with 14 bases left in between.

This sequence joins TRBV6-6 and TRBJ1-3; the D gene is possibly TRBD1 (5 bases). What was sequenced was peripheral blood. The clonotype originates from a man between 18 and 29 years old with COVID-19, enrolled during active disease. The CDR3 DNA is TGTGCCAGCAGGCCCAACGTACAGGACACCATATATTTT. Translated, it gives CASRPNVQDTIYF.